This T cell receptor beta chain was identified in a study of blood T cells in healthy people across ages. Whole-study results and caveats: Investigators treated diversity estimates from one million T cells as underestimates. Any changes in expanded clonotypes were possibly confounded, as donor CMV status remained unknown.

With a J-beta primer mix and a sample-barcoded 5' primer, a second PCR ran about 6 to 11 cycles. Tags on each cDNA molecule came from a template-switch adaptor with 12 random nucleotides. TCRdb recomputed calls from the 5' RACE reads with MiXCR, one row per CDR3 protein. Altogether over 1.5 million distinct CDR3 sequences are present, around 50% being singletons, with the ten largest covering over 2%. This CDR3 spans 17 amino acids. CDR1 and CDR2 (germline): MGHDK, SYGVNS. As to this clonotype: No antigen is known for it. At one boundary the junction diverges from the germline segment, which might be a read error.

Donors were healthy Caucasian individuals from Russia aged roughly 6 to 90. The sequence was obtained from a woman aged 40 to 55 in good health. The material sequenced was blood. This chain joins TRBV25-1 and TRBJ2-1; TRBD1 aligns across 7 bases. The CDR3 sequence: CANSDSDRASQYNEQFF. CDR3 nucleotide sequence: TGTGCCAACAGTGATTCCGACAGGGCATCTCAATACAATGAGCAGTTCTTC.